The present TCR beta chain was sequenced within a study of blood T cell repertoires in COVID-19. About the study: Donors in the United States, Italy and Spain gave samples during acute or convalescent COVID-19. Sources were T cells, B-cell-depleted T cells, or PBMCs; the material itself was cDNA or gDNA.

In the original processing: Researchers report that nucleated cell counts were estimated from reference gene primer amplification. The method was immunoSEQ multiplex PCR; TCRdb's version includes in-frame clones alone and lacks a portion of them. That table gives V, J and clone size, and the DNA gave D and trimming. Of about 61,000 clones in the sample, 85% to 90% were seen once. V dropped 3 bases and J dropped 1 base, with 10 bases sitting between them. The V gene's germline CDR1 is SGHDT and CDR2 YYEEEE. This CDR3 spans 14 amino acids. The TCR originated in a woman in her forties or fifties with active or convalescent COVID-19. The chain uses TRBV5-6 and TRBJ1-2; no clear D gene. The source material was peripheral blood. CDR3 in DNA: TGTGCCAGCAGCTGGTGGAGCCTTAACTATGGCTACACCTTC. It yields the protein CASSWWSLNYGYTF.